A selection of T cell receptor beta chains follows, all from one sample in a study of blood T cells in healthy people across ages. TCRdb analysed the 5' RACE reads with MiXCR anew, one entry per CDR3 protein. Here the sample spans about 780,000 distinct CDR3 sequences, 35% to 50% being singletons. The source material was blood. The receptors were sampled from a man older than 75 in good health. CDR3s include the opening cysteine and the closing phenylalanine or tryptophan. Fields, in order: V gene, J gene, CDR3 protein.

v_gene: TRBV7-2
j_gene: TRBJ2-7
CDR3aa: CASSPRYNTNEQYF

v_gene: TRBV28
j_gene: TRBJ2-7
CDR3aa: CASSLSRQVTRNEQYF

v_gene: TRBV5-1
j_gene: TRBJ2-1
CDR3aa: CASSSVLAGGYEQFF

v_gene: TRBV7-2
j_gene: TRBJ2-1
CDR3aa: CASVGARGEQFF

v_gene: TRBV14
j_gene: .
CDR3aa: CASSQEGWSYEQYF

v_gene: TRBV12-3/TRBV12-4
j_gene: TRBJ2-7
CDR3aa: CASSLGLAGPTGEQYF

v_gene: TRBV2
j_gene: TRBJ2-3
CDR3aa: CASSASVSTDTQYF

v_gene: TRBV5-1
j_gene: TRBJ2-1
CDR3aa: CASRRASGINGQFF

v_gene: TRBV20-1
j_gene: TRBJ2-1
CDR3aa: CSARIGLGLNEQFF

v_gene: TRBV6-2/TRBV6-3
j_gene: TRBJ2-1
CDR3aa: CASSYSNSQETQFF

v_gene: TRBV11-2
j_gene: TRBJ2-1
CDR3aa: CASSSGGLLLGKEQFF

v_gene: TRBV19
j_gene: TRBJ2-1
CDR3aa: CASNRAGEGYNEQFF

v_gene: TRBV21-1
j_gene: TRBJ2-1
CDR3aa: CASPPHNEQFF

v_gene: TRBV6-1
j_gene: TRBJ2-5
CDR3aa: CASCRRPQGVLETQYF

v_gene: TRBV29-1
j_gene: TRBJ2-1
CDR3aa: CSVTSGSGGEQFF

v_gene: TRBV24-1
j_gene: TRBJ2-7
CDR3aa: CATSDFPSAEQYF

v_gene: TRBV3-1
j_gene: TRBJ1-2
CDR3aa: CASSQDRENYGYTF

v_gene: TRBV4-1
j_gene: TRBJ2-3
CDR3aa: CASSQEGLAGGSTDTQYF

v_gene: TRBV5-5
j_gene: .
CDR3aa: CASSQRTSGIHPYEQYF

v_gene: TRBV7-2
j_gene: TRBJ2-7
CDR3aa: CASSLLAGGSMPYEQYF

v_gene: TRBV20-1
j_gene: TRBJ2-1
CDR3aa: CSAWAGAPHNEQFF

v_gene: TRBV20-1
j_gene: TRBJ2-7
CDR3aa: CSARDLATYEQYF

v_gene: TRBV7-3
j_gene: TRBJ2-3
CDR3aa: CASSSSGRTDTQYF

v_gene: TRBV6-1
j_gene: TRBJ1-4
CDR3aa: CASSEPGRINEKLFF

v_gene: TRBV12-3/TRBV12-4
j_gene: TRBJ2-5
CDR3aa: CASAGSPKYNEQYF

v_gene: TRBV28
j_gene: TRBJ2-7
CDR3aa: CASSYTGQGIDEQYF

v_gene: TRBV28
j_gene: TRBJ2-7
CDR3aa: CASTVGRAAYEQYF

v_gene: TRBV29-1
j_gene: TRBJ1-4
CDR3aa: CSVDIGGMKEKLFF

v_gene: TRBV7-2
j_gene: TRBJ1-4
CDR3aa: CASSLVTGRQGEKLFF

v_gene: TRBV18
j_gene: TRBJ2-1
CDR3aa: CASSLRTDHSSYNEQFF

v_gene: TRBV20-1
j_gene: TRBJ2-1
CDR3aa: CSASLEGTYNEQFF

v_gene: TRBV7-9
j_gene: TRBJ2-3
CDR3aa: CASSPARAYPGGTDTQYF

v_gene: TRBV29-1
j_gene: TRBJ2-1
CDR3aa: CSVVYRDLGDEQFF

v_gene: TRBV27
j_gene: TRBJ2-2
CDR3aa: CASGWNGGGLFF

v_gene: TRBV20-1
j_gene: TRBJ1-5
CDR3aa: CNAYQTFNQPQHF

v_gene: TRBV20-1
j_gene: TRBJ2-1
CDR3aa: CSAPLVEMQFF

v_gene: TRBV12-3/TRBV12-4
j_gene: TRBJ1-2
CDR3aa: CASSQGLYGYTF

v_gene: TRBV28
j_gene: TRBJ2-5
CDR3aa: CASSPTGLANQETQYF

v_gene: TRBV14
j_gene: TRBJ2-2
CDR3aa: CASSHLNTGELFF

v_gene: TRBV6-2/TRBV6-3
j_gene: TRBJ2-5
CDR3aa: CASSYYVGQGRETQYF

v_gene: TRBV5-6
j_gene: TRBJ1-4
CDR3aa: CASSFLSGQGGEKLFF

v_gene: TRBV28
j_gene: TRBJ2-5
CDR3aa: CASSLSGQGGETQYF

v_gene: TRBV29-1
j_gene: .
CDR3aa: CSGAHRGEQYF